The clone carrying this T cell receptor (beta chain) showed up many times. Healthy and HIV-negative, the adult donors had no recent acute infections or vaccinations. This record comes from a study of shared clonotypes between healthy human individuals. Using immunoSEQ multiplex PCR, the repertoire was profiled, and TCRdb retains in-frame clones only, with some absent. The sample holds approximately 440,000 clones; roughly 80% are singletons and the top ten take around 12%. This CDR3 region has 16 residues. CDR1 and CDR2 from the germline V gene are LNHDA and SQIVND (reference sequence). The J segment lost 0 bases and the V segment lost 6 bases, leaving 5 bases of the junction unmatched.

The sequenced sample was PBMCs. V gene TRBV19 combines with J gene TRBJ2-2, with 9 bases identical to TRBD1. This TCR derives from a middle-aged woman in good health. Some clones in this sample may be carry-over from other donors' samples. CDR3 protein: CASRGTGMTNTGELFF. The CDR3 DNA follows: TGTGCCAGTAGGGGGACAGGGATGACGAACACCGGGGAGCTGTTTTTT. The variable domain in full, completed from reference TRBV19 and TRBJ2-2, reads DGGITQSPKYLFRKEGQNVTLSCEQNLNHDAMYWYRQDPGQGLRLIYYSQIVNDFQKGDIAEGYSVSREKKESFPLTVTSAQKNPTAFYLCASRGTGMTNTGELFFGEGSRLTVL.